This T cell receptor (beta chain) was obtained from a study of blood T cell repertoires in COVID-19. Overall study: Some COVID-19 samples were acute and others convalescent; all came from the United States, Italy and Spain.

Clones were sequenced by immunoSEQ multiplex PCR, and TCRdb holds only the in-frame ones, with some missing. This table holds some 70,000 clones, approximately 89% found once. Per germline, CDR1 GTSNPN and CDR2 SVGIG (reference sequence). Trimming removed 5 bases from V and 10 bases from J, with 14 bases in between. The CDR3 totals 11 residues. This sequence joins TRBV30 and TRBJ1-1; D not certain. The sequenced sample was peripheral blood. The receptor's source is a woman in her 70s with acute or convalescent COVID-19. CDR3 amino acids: CAWETAAGAFF. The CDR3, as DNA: TGTGCCTGGGAGACGGCAGCAGGAGCTTTCTTT.